Below are 2 T cell receptor beta chains sequenced from a single sample in a study of blood T cell repertoires in COVID-19. Here immunoSEQ multiplex PCR was the method, and the copy in TCRdb shows in-frame clones only, minus some. The sample has 150,000 to 200,000 clones; more than 70% are singletons. What was sequenced was peripheral blood. These receptors all come from a man aged 50 to 59 with active or convalescent COVID-19.

The chain joins TRBV5-6 to TRBJ1-6; D unresolved. CDR1 and CDR2 (germline): SGHDT, YYEEEE. The CDR3 loop spans 12 amino acids. V was cut by 3 bases and J by 13 bases, with 11 bases left in between. DNA of the CDR3: TGTGCCAGCAGCTCACTAAGTGGGCCCCTCCACTTT. Its translation: CASSSLSGPLHF.

The V call is TRBV27, the J call TRBJ1-5; TRBD1 agrees at 7 bases. The CDR3 spans 14 residues. V trimming: 5 bases; J trimming: 6 bases; junction bases outside the gene matches: 7. The germline V gene encodes CDR1 MNHEY and CDR2 SMNVEV (reference sequence). The CDR3 DNA reads TGTGCCAGCAGTCTCACAGGGGTAGGTCAGCCCCAGCATTTT. It yields the protein CASSLTGVGQPQHF.